The 4 T cell receptor beta chains in this list originate from one sample, sequenced in a study of shared clonotypes between healthy human individuals. Clones were sequenced by immunoSEQ multiplex PCR, and TCRdb holds only the in-frame ones, with some missing. The table has some 2.4 million clones, roughly 93% seen once. Source material: naive CD4+ T cells from PBMCs. The subset was: CD45RA+ positively selected. These receptors were taken from a man aged 18 to 29 in good health. Some clones in this sample may be carry-over from other donors' samples.

In this sample, this clone turned up once. This chain connects TRBV27 to TRBJ2-7, with TRBD2 matching over 7 bases. Trimming removed 8 bases from V and 1 base from J; junction bases left unmatched: 8. Germline-derived CDR1 and CDR2 are MNHEY and SMNVEV (reference sequence). This CDR3 is built from 14 residues. The CDR3 here is CASQAMGGSYEQYF. The CDR3 bases are TGTGCCAGCCAGGCCATGGGAGGGTCCTACGAGCAGTACTTC.

The rearrangement uses TRBV5-8 and TRBJ2-1; weak D call: TRBD2 (6 bases). CDR1 and CDR2 from the germline V gene are SGHTS and YDEGEE. There are 15 residues in the CDR3. Trimming cost V 3 bases and J 9 bases, with 19 bases left between them. Here the CDR3 reads CASSWGTGQWGEQFF. The CDR3 bases are TGTGCCAGCAGCTGGGGGACTGGCCAATGGGGTGAGCAGTTCTTC.

The rearrangement links TRBV28 to TRBJ1-4; D remains unclear. V was shortened by 4 bases and J by 0 bases, with 9 bases between the two germline ends. CDR1 is MDHEN and CDR2 is SYDVKM in the germline V gene. The CDR3 has 15 residues. The CDR3 DNA is TGTGCCAGCAGTTCACACAGTTCAACTAATGAAAAACTGTTTTTT. This translates into CASSSHSSTNEKLFF.

In this sample, this clone turned up once. This chain joins TRBV28 and TRBJ2-7; TRBD1 aligns across 7 bases. The J segment lost 12 bases and the V segment lost 2 bases, leaving 19 bases of the junction unmatched. The CDR3 has 16 residues. Germline CDR1 MDHEN, CDR2 SYDVKM. The CDR3 DNA is TGTGCCAGCAGTTTAATTAGCTTGGGGACAGCCTACTTGGGGTACTTC. Translation gives CASSLISLGTAYLGYF.